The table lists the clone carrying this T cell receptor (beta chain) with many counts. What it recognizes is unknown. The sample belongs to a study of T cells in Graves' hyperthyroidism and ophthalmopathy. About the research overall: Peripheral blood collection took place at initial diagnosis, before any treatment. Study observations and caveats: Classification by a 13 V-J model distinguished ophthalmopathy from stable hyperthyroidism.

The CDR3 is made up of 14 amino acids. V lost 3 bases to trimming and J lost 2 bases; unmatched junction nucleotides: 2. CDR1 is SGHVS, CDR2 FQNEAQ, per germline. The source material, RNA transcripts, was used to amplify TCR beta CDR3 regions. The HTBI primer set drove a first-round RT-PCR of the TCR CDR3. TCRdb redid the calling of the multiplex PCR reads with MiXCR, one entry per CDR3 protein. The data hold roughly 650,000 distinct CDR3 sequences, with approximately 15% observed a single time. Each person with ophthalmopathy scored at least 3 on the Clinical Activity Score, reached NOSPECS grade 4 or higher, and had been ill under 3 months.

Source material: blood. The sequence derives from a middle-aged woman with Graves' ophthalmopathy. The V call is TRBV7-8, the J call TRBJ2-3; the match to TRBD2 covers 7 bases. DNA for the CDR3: TGTGCCAGCAGCTTGGGGGGGGTCACAGATACGCAGTATTTT. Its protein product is CASSLGGVTDTQYF. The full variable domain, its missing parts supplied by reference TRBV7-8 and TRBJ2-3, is GAGVSQSPRYKVAKRGQDVALRCDPISGHVSLFWYQQALGQGPEFLTYFQNEAQLDKSGLPSDRFFAERPEGSVSTLKIQRTQQEDSAVYLCASSLGGVTDTQYFGPGTRLTVL.